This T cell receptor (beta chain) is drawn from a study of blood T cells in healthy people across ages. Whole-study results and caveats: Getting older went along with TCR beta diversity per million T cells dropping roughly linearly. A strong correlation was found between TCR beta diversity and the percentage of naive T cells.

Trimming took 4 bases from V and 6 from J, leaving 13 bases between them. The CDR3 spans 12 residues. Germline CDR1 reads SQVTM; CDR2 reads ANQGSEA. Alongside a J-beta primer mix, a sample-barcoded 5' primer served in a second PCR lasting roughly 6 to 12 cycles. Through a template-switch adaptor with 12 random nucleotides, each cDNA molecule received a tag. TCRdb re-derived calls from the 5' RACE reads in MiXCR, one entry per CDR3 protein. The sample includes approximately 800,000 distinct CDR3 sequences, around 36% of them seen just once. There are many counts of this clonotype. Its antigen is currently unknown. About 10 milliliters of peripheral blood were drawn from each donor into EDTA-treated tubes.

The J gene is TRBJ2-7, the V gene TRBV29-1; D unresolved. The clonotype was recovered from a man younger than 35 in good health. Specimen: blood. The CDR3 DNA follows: TGCAGCGTTGGAGTGGTAGGCGTCGAGCAGTACTTC. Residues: CSVGVVGVEQYF.